This is a list of T cell receptor beta chains from one sample in a study of T cell responses to AZD1222 COVID-19 vaccine. Sequencing used immunoSEQ multiplex PCR; TCRdb keeps in-frame clones, though not all of them. This sample carries approximately 43,000 clones, around 89% of them seen once, and the ten largest clones take 25%. The specimen was peripheral blood, collected 28 days after the second AZD1222 dose. These receptors were collected from an adult who received the AZD1222 COVID-19 vaccine. The CDR3 runs from the conserved cysteine through the conserved F or W. A D gene is named only where the DNA matches it firmly. The size entry is marked missing in some rows and otherwise reads once, few, many or a size class.

clone size	V gene	D gene	J gene	CDR3 DNA	CDR3 protein
once	TRBV18	-	TRBJ2-3	TGTGCCAGCTCAGACAGTAGAGATACGCAGTATTTT	CASSDSRDTQYF
-	TRBV5-1	-	TRBJ1-2	TGCGCCAGCAGCTTGGTAGGTCCAGGCCCTGATGGCTACACCTTC	CASSLVGPGPDGYTF
-	TRBV2	-	TRBJ2-7	TGTGCCAGCAGTGGGGGGGCTAGCGGACTGTACGAGCAGTACTTC	CASSGGASGLYEQYF
-	TRBV5-1	TRBD1	TRBJ2-7	TGCGCCAGCAGCTCGGGACAGGATTACTCCTACGAGCAGTACTTC	CASSSGQDYSYEQYF
once	TRBV5-5	-	TRBJ1-6	TGTGCCAGCAGCTTGGCTAATTCACCCCTCCACTTT	CASSLANSPLHF
-	TRBV30	TRBD2	TRBJ2-1	TGTGCCTGGAGTGTACCGGCTAGCGGGAGATCCTACAATGAGCAGTTCTTC	CAWSVPASGRSYNEQFF
-	TRBV11-2	-	TRBJ2-5	TGTGCCAGCAGCTTCAGGGGAGGAGAGACCCAGTACTTC	CASSFRGGETQYF
-	TRBV19	-	TRBJ2-5	TGTGCCAGTAGTATCAGGGTAGGAGGGGAGACCCAGTACTTC	CASSIRVGGETQYF
-	TRBV18	TRBD1	TRBJ1-2	TGTGCCAGCTCATTATCCGGGACAGGGACTTCTGGCTACACCTTC	CASSLSGTGTSGYTF
-	TRBV5-1	-	TRBJ1-1	TGCGCCAGCAGCTTGGAAAGTTTCGGCACTGAAGCTTTCTTT	CASSLESFGTEAFF
-	TRBV9	-	TRBJ2-3	TGTGCCAGCAGCGTAAGGTGGAAGAGCACAGATACGCAGTATTTT	CASSVRWKSTDTQYF
-	TRBV7-2	TRBD2	TRBJ2-7	TGTGCCAGCACCCCAGGCGGGAGAAACTACGAGCAGTACTTC	CASTPGGRNYEQYF
few	TRBV7-6	-	TRBJ2-7	TGTGCCAGCAGCTTAGAAGGGTCTTACAGCTCCTACGAGCAGTACTTC	CASSLEGSYSSYEQYF
-	TRBV7-9	-	TRBJ2-7	TGTGCCAGCAGCTATAGGAACGAGCAGTACTTC	CASSYRNEQYF
-	TRBV7-6	-	TRBJ2-7	TGTGCCAGCAGCTTAGACATTCAAGGCTACGAGCAGTACTTC	CASSLDIQGYEQYF
-	TRBV30	-	TRBJ2-7	TGTGCCTGGAGTCCACCAGACTCCTACGAGCAGTACTTC	CAWSPPDSYEQYF
-	TRBV5-1	TRBD1	TRBJ1-1	TGCGCCAGCAGCTTGGAGGGGGCCGGAACTGAAGCTTTCTTT	CASSLEGAGTEAFF
-	TRBV9	TRBD1	TRBJ1-6	TGTGCCAGCAGCTCGGGACAGGGGAAGAATTCACCCCTCCACTTT	CASSSGQGKNSPLHF
-	TRBV2	-	TRBJ2-2	TGTGCCAGCACCCTAGGGCCCTCGGGGGAGCTGTTTTTT	CASTLGPSGELFF
-	TRBV6-5	-	TRBJ1-6	TGTGCCAGCAGTCCCGGTATCCCCTCGGCCCTCCACTTT	CASSPGIPSALHF
-	TRBV29-1	-	TRBJ2-1	TGCAGCGTTGGGCGGGAAGTATCGGGCGATGAGCAGTTCTTC	CSVGREVSGDEQFF
-	TRBV11-3	-	TRBJ2-1	TGTGCCAGCAGCGAGACCCAGAATGAGCAGTTCTTC	CASSETQNEQFF
-	TRBV5-1	TRBD1	TRBJ1-6	TGCGCCAGCAGCTTGGATACAGGGGGTAATTCACCCCTCCACTTT	CASSLDTGGNSPLHF
-	TRBV6-2/TRBV6-3	-	TRBJ2-5	TGTGCCAGCAGTTACCCGGCGGTCCTGGGGGAGACCCAGTACTTC	CASSYPAVLGETQYF
-	TRBV5-1	TRBD1	TRBJ2-7	TGCGCCAGCAGTCCCGGGCAGGGGGCGCGCGAGCAGTACTTC	CASSPGQGAREQYF
-	TRBV9	TRBD1	TRBJ1-1	TGTGCCAGCAGCGTAGCCGGACAGGGAGGCCCTGAAGCTTTCTTT	CASSVAGQGGPEAFF
-	TRBV28	-	TRBJ2-2	TGTGCCAGCAGTTCGGTGGGGCAGTTGAACACCGGGGAGCTGTTTTTT	CASSSVGQLNTGELFF
-	TRBV7-8	-	TRBJ1-1	TGTGCCAGCAGCTTAGTTGCGGGGAACACTGAAGCTTTCTTT	CASSLVAGNTEAFF
-	TRBV9	-	TRBJ1-2	TGTGCCAGCAGCGAGTCCTGGACGGACAACTATGGCTACACCTTC	CASSESWTDNYGYTF
-	TRBV6-5	TRBD1	TRBJ2-2	TGTGCCAGCAGTTACTCGGGGACAGGGAGAGGCCGAGTGCTGTTTTTT	CASSYSGTGRGRVLFF
-	TRBV15	-	TRBJ1-5	TGTGCCACCAGCAGAGATCCAAATCAGCCCCAGCATTTT	CATSRDPNQPQHF
-	TRBV7-9	-	TRBJ1-4	TGTGCCAGCAAACAGCCAGGGGCCACTAATGAAAAACTGTTTTTT	CASKQPGATNEKLFF
once	TRBV19	TRBD1	TRBJ2-2	TGTGCCAGTAGTATCCAGGGCGGGACAGGGACCGGGGAGCTGTTTTTT	CASSIQGGTGTGELFF
-	TRBV5-5	-	TRBJ1-1	TGTGCCAGCAGCTTATCGTCCTTGAACACTGAAGCTTTCTTT	CASSLSSLNTEAFF
-	TRBV11-2	-	TRBJ2-5	TGTGCCAGCAGCCTATCGGGACTGGCACAAGAGACCCAGTACTTC	CASSLSGLAQETQYF
-	TRBV7-9	-	TRBJ2-5	TGTGCCAGCAGCTTAGAACTCGGCGGCTCCCAAGAGACCCAGTACTTC	CASSLELGGSQETQYF
few	TRBV13	TRBD2	TRBJ2-7	TGTGCCAGCAGCTCCCCCACGATAGCGGGGGGGCCGGACGAGCAGTACTTC	CASSSPTIAGGPDEQYF
-	TRBV27	TRBD1	TRBJ2-7	TGTGCCAGCAGTTTCCTCGGGACAGGGGGCTACGAGCAGTACTTC	CASSFLGTGGYEQYF
-	TRBV29-1	TRBD1	TRBJ1-4	TGCAGCGCAATACCCGGGACAGAGGAAAAACTGTTTTTT	CSAIPGTEEKLFF